This T cell receptor beta chain was identified during a study of regulatory T cells in long-lasting Graves disease. Arm-PCR of CDR3 regions and iRepertoire HTBI primers were the basis on which TCR beta libraries were built. TCRdb passed the multiplex PCR reads through MiXCR, listing each CDR3 protein once. The sample lists around 340,000 distinct CDR3 sequences, about 20% occurring once. The V gene's germline CDR1 is SGHVS and CDR2 FQNEAQ. This CDR3 comprises 15 residues. With V trimmed by 4 bases and J by 5 bases, 6 bases remained unmatched. The time point here: persistent/refractory GD, antithyroid drugs over 5 years with positive TRAb. PBMC RNA served as the TCR library source. This clonotype occurred many times.

Source: peripheral blood mononuclear cells (PBMCs), taken when the disease was refractory, from a patient treated with antithyroid drugs. The chain uses TRBV7-8 and TRBJ2-4; 9 positions match TRBD1. The source of this sequence is a female donor with Graves disease. The CDR3 nucleotides read TGTGCCAGCAGCTCCCGGGACAGGGACCAAAACATTCAGTACTTC. This translates into CASSSRDRDQNIQYF.